This T cell receptor beta chain is drawn from a study of vaccination and CD4 T cells after COVID-19. Sequencing of cultured CD4+ T cell DNA used the Oncomine TCR Beta short-read assay. In this case, cultured CD4+ T cells provided the extracted genomic DNA. TCRdb processed the PCR reads anew with MiXCR; each CDR3 protein has one entry. The sample holds about 2,600 distinct CDR3 sequences, 28% seen once. Trimming took 6 bases from V and 4 from J, leaving 12 bases between them. Germline assignment: CDR1 DFQATT and CDR2 SNEGSKA (reference sequence). The CDR3 contains 12 residues. This clonotype is categorized as medium-sized. Antigen: not known. Specified treatment: approximately 9-day PBMC culture with coronavirus spike peptide pools or control peptides (ViraFEST assay).

The chain couples TRBV20-1 to TRBJ1-1; D not certain. Specimen: CD4+ T cells from blood, cultured in vitro, collected after SARS-CoV-2 vaccination. This sequence originates from a human donor who had recovered from COVID-19. The CDR3 DNA sequence: TGCAGTGCACCAGGCAGTCTCACTGAAGCTTTCTTT. Translation: CSAPGSLTEAFF.